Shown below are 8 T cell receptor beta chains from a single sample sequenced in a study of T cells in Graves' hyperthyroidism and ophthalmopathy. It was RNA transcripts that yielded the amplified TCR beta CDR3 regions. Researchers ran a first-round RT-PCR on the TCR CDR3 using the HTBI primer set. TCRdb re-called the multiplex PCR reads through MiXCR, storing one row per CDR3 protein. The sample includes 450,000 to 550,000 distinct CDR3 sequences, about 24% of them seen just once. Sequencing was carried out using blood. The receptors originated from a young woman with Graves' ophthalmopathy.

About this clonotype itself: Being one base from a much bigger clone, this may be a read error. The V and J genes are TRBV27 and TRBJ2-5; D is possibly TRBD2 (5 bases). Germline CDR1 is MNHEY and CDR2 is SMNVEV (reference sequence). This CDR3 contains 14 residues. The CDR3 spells CASTPDWRQETKYF. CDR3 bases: TGTGCCAGCACGCCGGACTGGAGACAAGAGACCAAGTACTTC.

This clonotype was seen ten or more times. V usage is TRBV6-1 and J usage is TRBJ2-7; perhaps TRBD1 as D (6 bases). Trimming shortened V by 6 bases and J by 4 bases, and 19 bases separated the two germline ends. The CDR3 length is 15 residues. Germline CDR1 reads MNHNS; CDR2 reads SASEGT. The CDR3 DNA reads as TGTGCCAGCAGCTCTCCCGGACAGAGCAAGTACGAGCAGTACTTC. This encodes CASSSPGQSKYEQYF.

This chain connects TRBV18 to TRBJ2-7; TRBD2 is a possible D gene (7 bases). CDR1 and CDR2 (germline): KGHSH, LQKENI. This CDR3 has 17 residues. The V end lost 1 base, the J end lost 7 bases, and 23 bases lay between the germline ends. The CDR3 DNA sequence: TGTGCCAGCTCACCACTTTACCCCCTGGCGGGGGCCGGGGAGCAGTACTTC. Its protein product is CASSPLYPLAGAGEQYF.

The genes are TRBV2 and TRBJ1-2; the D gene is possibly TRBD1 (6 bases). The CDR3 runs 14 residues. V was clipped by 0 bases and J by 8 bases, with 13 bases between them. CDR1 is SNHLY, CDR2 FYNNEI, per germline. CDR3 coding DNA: TGTGCCAGCAGTGAAGCGGGCAGGGGTCGAGGCTACACCTTC. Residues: CASSEAGRGRGYTF.

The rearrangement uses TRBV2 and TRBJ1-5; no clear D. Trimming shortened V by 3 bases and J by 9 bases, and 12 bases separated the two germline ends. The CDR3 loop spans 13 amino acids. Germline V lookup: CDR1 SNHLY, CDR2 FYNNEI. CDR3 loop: CASSDSYERPQHF. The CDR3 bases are TGTGCCAGCAGTGACAGCTATGAACGGCCCCAGCATTTT.

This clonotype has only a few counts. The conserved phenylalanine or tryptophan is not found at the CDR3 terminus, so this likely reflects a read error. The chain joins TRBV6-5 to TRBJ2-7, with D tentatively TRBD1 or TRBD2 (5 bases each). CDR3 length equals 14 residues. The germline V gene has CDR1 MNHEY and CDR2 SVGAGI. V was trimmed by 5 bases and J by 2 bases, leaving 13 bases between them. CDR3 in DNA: TGTGCCAGCAGTATCCGGGACCCAGCCTACGAGCAGTACTAC. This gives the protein CASSIRDPAYEQYY.

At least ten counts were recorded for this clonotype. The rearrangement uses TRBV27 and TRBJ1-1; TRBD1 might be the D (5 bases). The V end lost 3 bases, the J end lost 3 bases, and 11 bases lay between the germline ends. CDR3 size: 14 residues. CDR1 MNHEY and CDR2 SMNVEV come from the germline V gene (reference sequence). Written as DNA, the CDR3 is TGTGCCAGCAGTTTTCGGGGCCCGGACACTGAAGCTTTCTTT. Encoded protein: CASSFRGPDTEAFF.

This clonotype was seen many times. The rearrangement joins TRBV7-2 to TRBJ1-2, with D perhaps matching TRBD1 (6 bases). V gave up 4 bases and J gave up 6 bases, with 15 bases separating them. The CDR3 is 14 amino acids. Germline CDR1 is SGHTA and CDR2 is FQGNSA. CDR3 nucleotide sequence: TGTGCCAGCAGCTCGTACAGGGTGCGTGATGGCTACACCTTC. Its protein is CASSSYRVRDGYTF.